This TCR beta chain was obtained from a study of OX40 agonist ivuxolimab in advanced cancers. Study-level information: Mean age roughly 65 years, range roughly 23 to 79; 82.7% male. Study-level results: Expanded clones were, on average, more numerous among CD8+ T cells than CD4+.

Remarks on this clone: Its antigen is unidentified.

The CDR3 has 13 amino acids. Trimming stripped 6 bases from V and 1 base from J, with 9 bases between. Germline-derived CDR1 and CDR2 are SNHLY and FYNNEI. Sequenced by immunoSEQ multiplex PCR; TCRdb stores in-frame clones only, minus some. The repertoire holds just under 80,000 clones, with 84% as singletons. V is TRBV2 and J is TRBJ1-1; D is unclear. The origin of this receptor is an adult with an advanced solid tumor such as melanoma, head and neck, liver or kidney cancer. Material: CD4+ or CD8+ T cells sorted from blood, obtained in a trial of the OX40 agonist ivuxolimab. This chain's CDR3 is CASRLYQNTEAFF. DNA of the CDR3: TGTGCCAGCAGATTATATCAGAACACTGAAGCTTTCTTT.